A selection of T cell receptor beta chains follows, all from one sample in a study of long-term antiretroviral therapy in people with HIV. Using immunoSEQ multiplex PCR, the repertoire was profiled, and TCRdb retains in-frame clones only, with some absent. Counted here are 11,000 to 15,000 clones, nearly 90% occurring once; the ten biggest clones make up more than 9%. The material was unsorted PBMCs, obtained 6.2 years after starting antiretroviral therapy. The receptors were sampled from a man between 40 and 49 years old with HIV. Both conserved end residues are part of each CDR3. Each record gives: D gene, clone size, J gene, V gene, CDR3 protein, CDR3 DNA. A D gene is named only where the DNA matches it firmly. Size is omitted from some rows. Given values are once, few, many or a class for expanded clones.

NA NA TRBJ2-7 TRBV19 CASSGGNPTLLGEQYF TGTGCCAGTAGTGGAGGGAATCCAACTCTCCTGGGCGAGCAGTACTTC
NA NA TRBJ2-3 TRBV7-2 CASSLAGLDTQYF TGTGCCAGCAGCTTAGCCGGGTTGGATACGCAGTATTTT
TRBD2 medium-sized TRBJ2-7 TRBV29-1 CSVESGSYEQYF TGCAGCGTTGAGAGCGGGAGTTACGAGCAGTACTTC
NA NA TRBJ1-3 TRBV19 CASSRSDSAAIYF TGTGCCAGTAGCCGAAGCGATTCGGCCGCCATATATTTT
NA NA TRBJ1-5 TRBV28 CASRSNQPQHF TGTGCCAGCAGGTCCAATCAGCCCCAGCATTTT
NA NA TRBJ1-6 TRBV10-3 CATGGENSPLHF TGTGCCACGGGCGGAGAAAATTCACCCCTCCACTTT
TRBD2 NA TRBJ2-7 TRBV2 CASSDSSGRSYEQYF TGTGCCAGCAGTGATTCTAGCGGGAGGTCCTACGAGCAGTACTTC
TRBD1 once TRBJ1-2 TRBV10-3 CAISVSLGGQGIYGYTF TGTGCCATCAGTGTTAGTTTGGGGGGACAGGGGATCTATGGCTACACCTTC
NA NA TRBJ2-2 TRBV6-1 CAGTGVAGELFF TGTGCCGGAACCGGCGTGGCCGGGGAGCTGTTTTTT
NA medium-sized TRBJ2-7 TRBV10-3 CATRMDLSYEQYF TGTGCCACCCGGATGGACCTCTCCTACGAGCAGTACTTC
TRBD1 once TRBJ1-5 TRBV27 CASSQDRVQPQHF TGTGCCAGCAGCCAAGACAGGGTCCAGCCCCAGCATTTT
NA NA TRBJ2-3 TRBV5-6 CATTLGVSTDTQYF TGTGCCACAACGTTAGGGGTGAGCACAGATACGCAGTATTTT
TRBD1 NA TRBJ2-4 TRBV19 CASAGGPGTGASHGIQYF TGTGCCAGCGCTGGCGGACCAGGGACAGGGGCATCTCACGGCATTCAGTACTTC
TRBD2 NA TRBJ2-1 TRBV19 CASSIGGLAGLTQFF TGTGCCAGTAGTATAGGGGGACTAGCGGGATTAACGCAGTTCTTC
NA few TRBJ1-5 TRBV29-1 CSAFGEGDQPQHF TGCAGCGCCTTCGGGGAGGGAGACCAGCCCCAGCATTTT
TRBD2 few TRBJ2-1 TRBV7-9 CASSSSGLARVNEQFF TGTGCCAGCAGCTCCTCGGGACTAGCGCGAGTCAATGAGCAGTTCTTC
NA once TRBJ2-3 TRBV11-2 CASSLVDGGTDTQYF TGTGCCAGCAGCTTAGTGGACGGGGGAACAGATACGCAGTATTTT
TRBD1 NA TRBJ1-4 TRBV28 CASSTPGTGAGTTEKLFF TGTGCCAGCAGTACCCCCGGGACAGGGGCTGGGACGACCGAAAAACTGTTTTTT
NA NA TRBJ2-5 TRBV30 CAWSVRRQFQETQYF TGTGCCTGGAGTGTACGGAGGCAGTTCCAAGAGACCCAGTACTTC
TRBD2 large TRBJ2-1 TRBV9 CASSVGAGAVNEQFF TGTGCCAGCAGCGTAGGAGCGGGAGCAGTCAATGAGCAGTTCTTC
NA NA TRBJ2-7 TRBV5-1 CASSLYAGSNEQYF TGCGCCAGCAGCTTGTACGCGGGTTCCAACGAGCAGTACTTC
TRBD2 NA TRBJ2-1 TRBV10-2 CASSLGTTGTSLYEQFF TGCGCCAGCAGCCTCGGGACAACCGGGACTAGCTTGTATGAGCAGTTCTTC
TRBD2 NA TRBJ2-1 TRBV15 CATVSAGVGEQFF TGTGCCACCGTTTCAGCGGGAGTAGGTGAGCAGTTCTTC
NA NA TRBJ1-1 TRBV6-1 CASGYRENTEAFF TGTGCCAGCGGATACAGGGAAAACACTGAAGCTTTCTTT
TRBD2 NA TRBJ2-1 TRBV29-1 CSASLAGVGEQFF TGCAGCGCCTCACTAGCGGGAGTGGGTGAGCAGTTCTTC
NA NA TRBJ2-2 TRBV14 CASSQDINTGELFF TGTGCCAGCAGCCAAGATATTAACACCGGGGAGCTGTTTTTT
NA NA TRBJ1-1 TRBV6-5 CASSRKAKNEAFF TGTGCCAGCAGCCGAAAGGCTAAGAATGAAGCTTTCTTT
NA NA TRBJ2-1 TRBV7-3 CASSRHGDVYNEQFF TGTGCCAGCAGCAGACACGGGGACGTTTACAATGAGCAGTTCTTC
TRBD2 NA TRBJ2-3 TRBV4-3 CASSQESASGYEDTQYF TGCGCCAGCAGCCAAGAATCGGCTAGCGGGTACGAAGATACGCAGTATTTT
NA NA TRBJ2-7 TRBV12-5 CASGQTAYEQYF TGTGCTAGTGGGCAAACAGCATACGAGCAGTACTTC
NA NA TRBJ2-7 TRBV14 CASSQDLGQFYEQYF TGTGCCAGCAGCCAAGATCTCGGTCAGTTCTACGAGCAGTACTTC
NA few TRBJ2-5 TRBV28 CASSFQGLAETQYF TGTGCCAGCAGTTTTCAGGGGCTAGCGGAGACCCAGTACTTC
NA NA TRBJ2-7 TRBV5-6 CASSLPRLSYEQYF TGTGCCAGCAGCTTACCCAGACTTTCCTACGAGCAGTACTTC
TRBD1 NA TRBJ1-1 TRBV28 CASVVSGTGNTEAFF TGTGCCAGCGTTGTCTCGGGGACAGGGAACACTGAAGCTTTCTTT
TRBD1 once TRBJ2-2 TRBV6-5 CASRGGQSGTGELFF TGTGCCAGCAGAGGGGGACAGTCGGGCACCGGGGAGCTGTTTTTT
NA NA TRBJ1-2 TRBV20-1 CSASTMSGYTF TGCAGTGCTAGTACAATGAGTGGCTACACCTTC
TRBD1 NA TRBJ2-1 TRBV5-6 CASSLQGGQGSNEQFF TGTGCCAGCAGCCTACAGGGGGGACAGGGATCCAATGAGCAGTTCTTC
NA NA TRBJ2-6 TRBV18 CASSPVDRPNVLTF TGTGCCAGCTCACCAGTTGACAGACCCAACGTCCTGACTTTC
NA NA TRBJ1-1 TRBV6-1 CASSSWGNTEAFF TGTGCCAGCAGTTCGTGGGGGAACACTGAAGCTTTCTTT
NA NA TRBJ2-7 TRBV6-4 CASSKDSSSTYEQYF TGTGCCAGCAGCAAGGACAGTTCATCCACCTACGAGCAGTACTTC
NA few TRBJ1-6 TRBV7-4 CASLSSFLHF TGTGCCAGCCTGTCCAGTTTCCTCCACTTT
NA NA TRBJ2-7 TRBV25-1 CASTKMYEQYF TGTGCCAGCACCAAGATGTACGAGCAGTACTTC
TRBD2 NA TRBJ2-1 TRBV5-6 CASSSLAGGPVSPYNEQFF TGTGCCAGCAGCTCCTTAGCGGGAGGGCCTGTGTCCCCTTACAATGAGCAGTTCTTC
NA NA TRBJ1-2 TRBV11-2 CASSFRPSGTASNYGYTF TGTGCCAGCAGCTTCCGTCCATCTGGGACCGCTTCTAACTATGGCTACACCTTC
TRBD1 NA TRBJ2-3 TRBV29-1 CSVVRTGGSDTQYF TGCAGCGTTGTTAGGACAGGGGGTTCAGATACGCAGTATTTT
NA NA TRBJ2-2 TRBV27 CASRPRGINTGELFF TGTGCCAGCAGACCGAGGGGAATCAACACCGGGGAGCTGTTTTTT
TRBD2 once TRBJ2-1 TRBV29-1 CSAQGGSSYNEQFF TGCAGCGCCCAGGGCGGGAGTAGCTACAATGAGCAGTTCTTC
TRBD1 NA TRBJ2-7 TRBV29-1 CSVDGDRLYEQYF TGCAGCGTTGACGGGGACAGACTTTACGAGCAGTACTTC
NA NA TRBJ2-7 TRBV7-9 CASSSGLAYEQYF TGTGCCAGCAGCTCGGGACTGGCCTACGAGCAGTACTTC
TRBD2 NA TRBJ2-1 TRBV9 CASSVVAGDINEQFF TGTGCCAGCAGCGTAGTCGCGGGAGATATAAATGAGCAGTTCTTC
NA NA TRBJ2-6 TRBV7-3 CASSPGFSGANVLTF TGTGCCAGCAGCCCGGGCTTCTCTGGGGCCAACGTCCTGACTTTC
NA NA TRBJ2-1 TRBV19 CASSGLAEEDEQFF TGTGCCAGTAGTGGGTTAGCGGAGGAGGACGAGCAGTTCTTC
TRBD1 NA TRBJ1-2 TRBV11-1 CASSLLPGTVRGYTF TGTGCCAGCAGCTTATTACCAGGGACAGTTCGCGGCTACACCTTC
NA once TRBJ2-1 TRBV27 CASSFPAGTYNEQFF TGTGCCAGCAGTTTCCCTGCAGGGACCTACAATGAGCAGTTCTTC
NA NA TRBJ2-2 TRBV5-1 CASSLGSAGELFF TGCGCCAGCAGCTTGGGGTCGGCCGGGGAGCTGTTTTTT